These T cell receptor beta chains were read from a single sample in a study of regulatory T cells in long-lasting Graves disease. From the multiplex PCR reads, TCRdb called clonotypes with MiXCR, one entry per CDR3 protein. The sample has some 600,000 distinct CDR3 sequences, around 15% seen once. These same records also appear under a second study, on T cells in Graves' hyperthyroidism and ophthalmopathy.

The source material was peripheral blood mononuclear cells (PBMCs), sampled at new diagnosis, from a patient treated with antithyroid drugs. The receptors derive from a man between 18 and 29 years old with Graves disease. Each CDR3 is given with its conserved first and last residue. D genes are given only for firm matches. Size values are once, few and many counts, or a class for expanded clones, and some rows have none.

V gene	clone size	D gene	J gene	CDR3 protein	CDR3 DNA
TRBV24-1	-	-	TRBJ1-4	CATSAGLGNEKLFF	TGTGCCACCAGTGCGGGTCTGGGTAATGAAAAACTGTTTTTT
TRBV14	-	-	TRBJ2-5	CASSQGGMPRGETQYF	TGTGCCAGCAGCCAAGGGGGAATGCCCAGAGGAGAGACCCAGTACTTC
TRBV14	few	TRBD2	TRBJ2-1	CASSQGPLSGRGNEQFF	TGTGCCAGCAGCCAAGGCCCCCTCAGCGGGAGGGGCAATGAGCAGTTCTTC
TRBV7-8	many	-	TRBJ2-7	CASSHRGAPYEQYF	TGTGCCAGCAGTCATCGTGGAGCCCCCTACGAGCAGTACTTC
TRBV5-1	-	TRBD2	TRBJ2-1	CASSLFPSGGSEQFF	TGCGCCAGCAGCTTGTTCCCTAGCGGTGGTTCGGAGCAGTTCTTC
TRBV30	-	-	TRBJ1-2	CAWSVLTPDTYGYTF	TGTGCCTGGAGTGTACTAACTCCCGATACCTATGGCTACACCTTC
TRBV6-2/TRBV6-3	many	TRBD2	TRBJ2-1	CASSYRLADYNEQFF	TGTGCCAGCAGTTACCGGCTAGCGGACTACAATGAGCAGTTCTTC
TRBV4-2	-	-	TRBJ2-1	CASSQSVSSSNNEQFF	TGTGCCAGCAGCCAATCGGTCAGCTCTAGCAACAATGAGCAGTTCTTC
TRBV12-5	many	TRBD1	TRBJ1-5	CASGPGGTDSNQPQHF	TGTGCTAGTGGGCCAGGGGGCACAGATAGCAATCAGCCCCAGCATTTT
TRBV9	-	-	TRBJ2-1	CASSVEAASYNEQFF	TGTGCCAGCAGCGTAGAAGCAGCTTCCTACAATGAGCAGTTCTTC
TRBV5-1	few	TRBD1	TRBJ2-6	CASSLVGTGGISGANVLTF	TGCGCCAGCAGCTTGGTGGGGACAGGGGGCATTTCTGGGGCCAACGTCCTGACTTTC
TRBV2	-	TRBD2	TRBJ2-1	CASRGIKTSGRSSYNEQFF	TGTGCCAGCAGAGGTATTAAGACTAGCGGGAGGAGCTCCTACAATGAGCAGTTCTTC
TRBV20-1	-	-	TRBJ2-7	CSARESSPYEQYF	TGCAGTGCTAGAGAGAGCAGCCCCTACGAGCAGTACTTC
TRBV7-2	many	TRBD2	TRBJ2-1	CASSSRRGRAYNEQFF	TGTGCCAGCAGCTCTCGGCGGGGGAGGGCCTACAATGAGCAGTTCTTC
TRBV20-1	many	TRBD2	TRBJ2-1	CSARTSGGLMDEQFF	TGCAGTGCGCGGACTAGCGGGGGGCTGATGGATGAGCAGTTCTTC
TRBV10-3	-	TRBD1	TRBJ2-3	CAISGTGGRDTQYF	TGTGCCATCAGCGGGACAGGGGGCAGAGATACGCAGTATTTT
TRBV5-8	many	-	TRBJ2-5	CASSARDEETQYF	TGTGCCAGCAGCGCGAGGGATGAAGAGACCCAGTACTTC
TRBV7-2	-	TRBD1	TRBJ2-2	CASSLTGQGINTGELFF	TGTGCCAGCAGCCTAACGGGACAGGGGATCAACACCGGGGAGCTGTTTTTT
TRBV12-3/TRBV12-4	few	-	TRBJ2-3	CASTPPRGTSTDTQYF	TGTGCCAGCACCCCACCCCGCGGGACTAGCACAGATACGCAGTATTTT
TRBV11-2	many	-	TRBJ2-7	CASSPTGHGEQYF	TGTGCCAGCAGCCCTACAGGGCATGGCGAGCAGTACTTC
TRBV3-1	-	-	TRBJ2-1	CASSQVLGPNEQFF	TGTGCCAGCAGCCAAGTACTGGGACCCAATGAGCAGTTCTTC
TRBV6-2/TRBV6-3	many	TRBD2	TRBJ2-1	CASKRISGSYNEQFF	TGTGCCAGCAAGCGAATTAGCGGGAGCTACAATGAGCAGTTCTTC
TRBV2	-	TRBD2	TRBJ2-5	CASSGTSGRGFGETQYF	TGTGCCAGCAGTGGGACTAGCGGGAGGGGATTCGGAGAGACCCAGTACTTC
TRBV4-1	-	TRBD2	TRBJ2-3	CASSQLPSGTDTQYF	TGCGCCAGCAGCCAACTCCCTAGCGGGACAGATACGCAGTATTTT
TRBV29-1	few	-	TRBJ2-3	CSVVGRPNSTDTQYF	TGCAGCGTTGTGGGACGACCCAATAGCACAGATACGCAGTATTTT
TRBV27	many	TRBD1	TRBJ1-1	CASSLWQGVDTEAFF	TGTGCCAGCAGTTTATGGCAGGGGGTAGACACTGAAGCTTTCTTT
TRBV7-9	many	-	TRBJ2-7	CASSFMQGKSEQYF	TGTGCCAGCAGCTTCATGCAGGGAAAGAGCGAGCAGTACTTC
TRBV13	few	TRBD1	TRBJ2-2	CASSIRTGGTGELFF	TGTGCCAGCAGCATCAGGACAGGGGGCACCGGGGAGCTGTTTTTT
TRBV5-1	once	-	TRBJ1-2	CASSMAGPSNYGYTF	TGTGCCAGCAGCATGGCGGGACCGTCTAACTATGGCTACACCTTC
TRBV30	-	TRBD2	TRBJ2-1	CAWNGGRGDNEQFF	TGTGCCTGGAACGGCGGGAGGGGGGACAATGAGCAGTTCTTC
TRBV13	few	TRBD1	TRBJ2-7	CASSYGQGAVEQYF	TGTGCCAGCAGCTACGGACAGGGGGCGGTCGAGCAGTACTTC
TRBV7-9	many	-	TRBJ2-5	CASSSWPDEETQYF	TGTGCCAGCAGCTCCTGGCCGGATGAGGAGACCCAGTACTTC
TRBV11-2	many	TRBD2	TRBJ2-2	CASSFTSGSPGELFF	TGTGCCAGCAGCTTCACTAGCGGGAGCCCCGGGGAGCTGTTTTTT
TRBV5-1	few	-	TRBJ2-7	CASSELGDYEQYF	TGCGCCAGCAGCGAACTCGGGGACTACGAGCAGTACTTC
TRBV19	-	-	TRBJ1-2	CASSLGRGRRDGYTF	TGTGCCAGTAGTTTGGGCAGGGGCAGGAGAGATGGCTACACCTTC
TRBV15	few	-	TRBJ1-5	CATSRSEGPQHF	TGTGCCACCAGCAGATCCGAAGGGCCCCAGCATTTT
TRBV4-1	few	-	TRBJ1-1	CASSQRQGRNTEAFF	TGCGCCAGCAGCCAACGACAAGGGCGGAACACTGAAGCTTTCTTT
TRBV5-1	-	-	TRBJ2-7	CASNLGISSSYEQYF	TGCGCCAGCAACTTAGGGATTTCGAGCTCCTACGAGCAGTACTTC
TRBV7-9	many	-	TRBJ1-2	CASSFQALGGYTF	TGTGCCAGCAGCTTTCAAGCCCTCGGTGGCTACACCTTC
TRBV18	many	TRBD2	TRBJ2-1	CASGGTSGYNEQFF	TGTGCCAGCGGAGGGACTAGCGGTTACAATGAGCAGTTCTTC